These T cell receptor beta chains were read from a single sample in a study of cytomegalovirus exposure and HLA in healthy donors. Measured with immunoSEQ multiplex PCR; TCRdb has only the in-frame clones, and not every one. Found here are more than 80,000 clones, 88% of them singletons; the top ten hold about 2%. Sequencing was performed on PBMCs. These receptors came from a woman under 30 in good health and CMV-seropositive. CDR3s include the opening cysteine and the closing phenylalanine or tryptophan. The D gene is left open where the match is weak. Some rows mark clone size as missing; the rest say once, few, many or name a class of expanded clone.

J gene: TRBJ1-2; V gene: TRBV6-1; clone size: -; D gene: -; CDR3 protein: CASTEQTNYGYTF; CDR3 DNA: TGTGCCAGCACCGAACAGACTAACTATGGCTACACCTTC
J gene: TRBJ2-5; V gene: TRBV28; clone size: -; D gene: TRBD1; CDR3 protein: CASSFLEDRPYVETQYF; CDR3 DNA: TGTGCCAGCAGTTTCCTCGAGGACAGGCCCTACGTGGAGACCCAGTACTTC
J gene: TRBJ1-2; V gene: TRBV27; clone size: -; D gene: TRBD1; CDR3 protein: CASSLSGTGGYGYTF; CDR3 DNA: TGTGCCAGCAGTCTTTCCGGGACAGGAGGGTATGGCTACACCTTC
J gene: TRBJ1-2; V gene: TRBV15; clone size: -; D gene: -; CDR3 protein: CATSRDLGGELYGYTF; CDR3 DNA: TGTGCCACCAGCAGAGATCTTGGCGGGGAGCTCTATGGCTACACCTTC
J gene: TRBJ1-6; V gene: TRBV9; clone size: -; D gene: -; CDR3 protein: CASSVSGDPQPGSPLHF; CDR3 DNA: TGTGCCAGCAGCGTTAGCGGAGACCCCCAGCCAGGTTCACCCCTCCACTTT
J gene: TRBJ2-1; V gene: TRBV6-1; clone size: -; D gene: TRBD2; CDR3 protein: CASSEGYSGDYNEQFF; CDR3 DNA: TGTGCCAGCAGTGAAGGGTATAGCGGGGACTACAATGAGCAGTTCTTC
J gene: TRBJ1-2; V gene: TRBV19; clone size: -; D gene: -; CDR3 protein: CASSIKGDGYTF; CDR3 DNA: TGTGCCAGTAGTATAAAGGGGGATGGCTACACCTTC
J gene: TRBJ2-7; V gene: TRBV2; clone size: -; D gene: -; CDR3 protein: CASSGADEQYF; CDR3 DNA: TGTGCCAGCAGTGGGGCAGACGAGCAGTACTTC
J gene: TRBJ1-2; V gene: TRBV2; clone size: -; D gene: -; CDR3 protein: CASSENGGANYGYTF; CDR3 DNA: TGTGCCAGCAGTGAAAACGGGGGTGCTAACTATGGCTACACCTTC
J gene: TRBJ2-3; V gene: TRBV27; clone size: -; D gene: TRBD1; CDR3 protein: CASSLTGGALGDTQYF; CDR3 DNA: TGTGCCAGCAGTTTGACAGGGGGTGCTCTTGGGGATACGCAGTATTTT
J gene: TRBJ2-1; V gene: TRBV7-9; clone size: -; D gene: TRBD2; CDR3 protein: CASSLFGGGANNEQFF; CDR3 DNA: TGTGCCAGCAGCTTATTCGGCGGGGGGGCCAATAATGAGCAGTTCTTC
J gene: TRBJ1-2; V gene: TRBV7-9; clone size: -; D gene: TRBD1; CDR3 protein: CASSPSGQGFGYTF; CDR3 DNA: TGTGCCAGCAGCCCGTCCGGACAGGGGTTTGGCTACACCTTC
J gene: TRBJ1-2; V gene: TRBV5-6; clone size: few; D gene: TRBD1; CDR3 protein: CASSSQGVDYGYTF; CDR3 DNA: TGTGCCAGCAGCTCCCAGGGGGTAGACTATGGCTACACCTTC
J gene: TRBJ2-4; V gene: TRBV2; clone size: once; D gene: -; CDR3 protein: CASSDRGAKNIQYF; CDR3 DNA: TGTGCCAGCAGTGACCGGGGGGCCAAAAACATTCAGTACTTC
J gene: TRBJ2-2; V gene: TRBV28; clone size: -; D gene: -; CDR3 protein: CASSLWGGGKRNTGELFF; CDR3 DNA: TGTGCCAGCAGTTTATGGGGAGGGGGAAAAAGGAACACCGGGGAGCTGTTTTTT
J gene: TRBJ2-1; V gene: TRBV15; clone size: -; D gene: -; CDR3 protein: CATSFSRVPYNEQFF; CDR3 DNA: TGTGCCACCAGCTTCAGCAGGGTTCCCTACAATGAGCAGTTCTTC
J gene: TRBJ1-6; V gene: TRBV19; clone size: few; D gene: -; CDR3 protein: CASSPGHSSYNSPLHF; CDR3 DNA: TGTGCCAGCTCCCCCGGCCACAGCTCCTATAATTCACCCCTCCACTTT
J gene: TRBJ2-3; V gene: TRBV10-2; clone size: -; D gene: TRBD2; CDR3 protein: CASSSSLAGGTDTQYF; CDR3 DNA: TGCGCCAGCAGTTCTTCTTTAGCGGGGGGCACAGATACGCAGTATTTT
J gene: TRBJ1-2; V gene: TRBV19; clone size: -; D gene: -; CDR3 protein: CASTVGAGGYTF; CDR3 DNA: TGTGCCAGTACGGTGGGGGCCGGTGGCTACACCTTC
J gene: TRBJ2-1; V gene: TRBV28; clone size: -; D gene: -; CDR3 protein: CASSAAPYNEQFF; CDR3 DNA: TGTGCCAGCTCCGCGGCCCCCTACAATGAGCAGTTCTTC
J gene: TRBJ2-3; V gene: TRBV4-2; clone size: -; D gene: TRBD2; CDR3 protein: CASSQASKRGITDTQYF; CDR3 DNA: TGTGCCAGCAGCCAAGCGTCTAAGCGGGGAATCACAGATACGCAGTATTTT
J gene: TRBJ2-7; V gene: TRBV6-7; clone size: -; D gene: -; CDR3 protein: CASSTGFWYEQYF; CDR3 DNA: TGTGCCAGCAGTACAGGGTTCTGGTACGAGCAGTACTTC
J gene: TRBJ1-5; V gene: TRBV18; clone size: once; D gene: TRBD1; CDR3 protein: CASSPQGASNQPQHF; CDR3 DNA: TGTGCCAGCTCACCGCAGGGGGCGAGCAATCAGCCCCAGCATTTT
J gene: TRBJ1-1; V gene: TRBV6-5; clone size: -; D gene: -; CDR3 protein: CASSYSRYGNTEAFF; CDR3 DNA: TGTGCCAGCAGTTACTCCCGGTACGGGAACACTGAAGCTTTCTTT
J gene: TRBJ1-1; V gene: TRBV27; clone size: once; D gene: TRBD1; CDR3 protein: CASSLGTATEAFF; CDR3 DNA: TGTGCCAGCAGTCTAGGGACAGCTACTGAAGCTTTCTTT
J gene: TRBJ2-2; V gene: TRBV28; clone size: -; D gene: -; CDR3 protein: CASSLKQEGGELFF; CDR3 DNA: TGTGCCAGCAGTTTAAAACAGGAGGGCGGGGAGCTGTTTTTT
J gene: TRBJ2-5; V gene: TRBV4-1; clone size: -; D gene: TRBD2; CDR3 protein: CASSQDGTSGETQYF; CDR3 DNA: TGCGCCAGCAGCCAAGATGGGACTAGTGGGGAGACCCAGTACTTC
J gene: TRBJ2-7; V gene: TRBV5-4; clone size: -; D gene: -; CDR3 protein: CASSLDFGGGHEQYF; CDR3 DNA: TGTGCCAGCAGCTTGGATTTCGGGGGTGGACACGAGCAGTACTTC
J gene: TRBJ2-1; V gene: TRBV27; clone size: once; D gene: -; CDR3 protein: CASSLPLSASLKEQFF; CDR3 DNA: TGTGCCAGCAGTTTACCCCTTTCTGCTTCCCTAAAGGAGCAGTTCTTC